This T cell receptor beta chain appears in the sequencing data of a study of cytomegalovirus exposure and HLA in healthy donors. The PCR was carried out with 60 Vbeta primers and 13 Jbeta primers. Generated by immunoSEQ multiplex PCR, the TCRdb table keeps only in-frame clones and is missing some. In the table there are more than 50,000 clones, roughly 74% of which are singletons. The source is a woman aged 40 to 50 in good health and CMV-seropositive. The sample was PBMCs.

The CDR3 DNA reads TGTGCCAGCAGTGAAAGGGAGGCGTACTTC. Translated, it gives CASSEREAYF. This chain uses TRBV2 with TRBJ2-4, with D maybe TRBD2 (6 bases). Trimming stripped 2 bases from V and 15 bases from J, with 8 bases between. Germline V gives CDR1 SNHLY, CDR2 FYNNEI. The CDR3 is 10 residues long.